The clone carrying this TCR beta chain was recorded a few times. Antigen specificity is unknown. These data originate in a study of CD8+ T cells in alopecia areata. Study details: Patients received oral tofacitinib, 5 to 10 mg twice daily, for moderate-to-severe alopecia areata.

Regarding treatment: oral pan-JAK inhibitor, 5-10 mg twice daily. Collection of lesional scalp punch biopsies and peripheral blood was performed in alopecia areata patients. The CDR3 covers 14 residues. CDR1 SGHRS and CDR2 YFSETQ come from the germline V gene. The V end was cut by 4 bases, the J end by 5 bases, with 13 bases between. Reverse transcription of extracted RNA yielded cDNA, which provided the sequencing template. Profiling relied on immunoSEQ multiplex PCR, and the TCRdb table lists in-frame clones only, not all of them. The sample records 190,000 or so clones, 50% to 60% being singletons. Findings of the study overall: Tofacitinib significantly brought down scalp clonality and expanded CD8+ clones among top 100. Lesional scalp displayed greater clonality than normal scalp, most notably in alopecia totalis/universalis.

The clonotype was recovered from a human donor with alopecia areata. The sequencing here drew on CD4+ T cells sorted from blood, taken at week 4, from a patient treated with tofacitinib. The genes are TRBV5-1 and TRBJ2-1; D possibly matches TRBD1 or TRBD2 (5 bases each). The CDR3 sequence is CASSARGADNEQFF. The CDR3 DNA reads as TGCGCCAGCAGCGCGCGAGGGGCCGACAATGAGCAGTTCTTC.